This is a list of T cell receptor beta chains from one sample in a study of graft-versus-host responses after intestinal transplantation. Sequenced by immunoSEQ multiplex PCR; TCRdb stores in-frame clones only, minus some. Of 95,000 to 150,000 clones listed, approximately 95% were seen once; the top ten hold over 0.1%. The antigens these receptors bind are not known. The sequencing here drew on unstimulated CD4+ T cells sorted from spleen or lymph node cells, taken before intestinal transplant. The source is a human donor who received an intestinal transplant. Each CDR3 is given with its conserved first and last residue. Fields, in order: CDR3 protein, CDR3 DNA, J gene, clone size, D gene, V gene. D genes are given only for firm matches. For some rows the clone size is stated as once, few or many, or as a class when expanded; others skip it.

cdr3_aa: CASSLFSGTGGFSEQFF
cdr3_nt: TGTGCCAGCAGTTTATTTTCGGGGACAGGGGGCTTCAGTGAGCAGTTCTTC
j_call: TRBJ2-1
clone_size: .
d_call: TRBD1
v_call: TRBV28

cdr3_aa: CASGNWAGGGYTF
cdr3_nt: TGTGCCAGCGGGAATTGGGCAGGTGGTGGCTACACCTTC
j_call: TRBJ1-2
clone_size: once
d_call: .
v_call: TRBV6-5

cdr3_aa: CASSYSSGVWSQFF
cdr3_nt: TGTGCCAGCAGTTACTCGAGCGGTGTCTGGTCGCAGTTCTTC
j_call: TRBJ2-1
clone_size: once
d_call: .
v_call: TRBV6-5

cdr3_aa: CASRPGTGNYGYTF
cdr3_nt: TGTGCCAGCAGACCCGGGACAGGGAACTATGGCTACACCTTC
j_call: TRBJ1-2
clone_size: .
d_call: TRBD1
v_call: TRBV5-8

cdr3_aa: CSGGNGDQPQHF
cdr3_nt: TGCAGCGGGGGAAATGGGGATCAGCCCCAGCATTTT
j_call: TRBJ1-5
clone_size: .
d_call: .
v_call: TRBV29-1

cdr3_aa: CASSPHKQGANYGYTF
cdr3_nt: TGTGCCAGCTCACCGCATAAACAGGGGGCGAACTATGGCTACACCTTC
j_call: TRBJ1-2
clone_size: .
d_call: TRBD1
v_call: TRBV18

cdr3_aa: CASSYRGQGQPQHF
cdr3_nt: TGTGCCAGCAGTTACAGGGGGCAGGGTCAGCCCCAGCATTTT
j_call: TRBJ1-5
clone_size: .
d_call: TRBD1
v_call: TRBV6-6

cdr3_aa: CASTLLGYESQYF
cdr3_nt: TGTGCCAGCACCCTTTTAGGGTATGAGTCGCAGTATTTT
j_call: TRBJ2-3
clone_size: .
d_call: .
v_call: TRBV28

cdr3_aa: CASSLSPGDYGYTF
cdr3_nt: TGTGCCAGCAGCCTCAGCCCTGGGGACTATGGCTACACCTTC
j_call: TRBJ1-2
clone_size: .
d_call: .
v_call: TRBV28

cdr3_aa: CASRRGQGTDTQYF
cdr3_nt: TGCGCCAGCAGACGGGGACAGGGGACAGATACGCAGTATTTT
j_call: TRBJ2-3
clone_size: .
d_call: TRBD1
v_call: TRBV5-1

cdr3_aa: CASSIMAGGYEQYF
cdr3_nt: TGTGCCAGCAGCATAATGGCGGGGGGCTACGAGCAGTACTTC
j_call: TRBJ2-7
clone_size: .
d_call: TRBD2
v_call: TRBV7-6

cdr3_aa: CASRGAFF
cdr3_nt: TGTGCCAGCAGGGGAGCTTTCTTT
j_call: TRBJ1-1
clone_size: few
d_call: .
v_call: TRBV6-1

cdr3_aa: CASSLYDTYYGYTF
cdr3_nt: TGTGCCAGCAGTTTATATGATACGTACTATGGCTACACCTTC
j_call: TRBJ1-2
clone_size: .
d_call: .
v_call: TRBV28

cdr3_aa: CASSPGPSSSGNTIYF
cdr3_nt: TGTGCCAGCAGCCCGGGACCCTCTAGCTCTGGAAACACCATATATTTT
j_call: TRBJ1-3
clone_size: .
d_call: .
v_call: TRBV7-9

cdr3_aa: CASSFGQGAYSNQPQHF
cdr3_nt: TGTGCCAGCAGCTTCGGACAGGGGGCGTATAGCAATCAGCCCCAGCATTTT
j_call: TRBJ1-5
clone_size: .
d_call: TRBD1
v_call: TRBV7-9

cdr3_aa: CASSPGTRSSYEQYF
cdr3_nt: TGTGCCAGCTCGCCAGGGACACGCTCCTCCTACGAGCAGTACTTC
j_call: TRBJ2-7
clone_size: .
d_call: .
v_call: TRBV18

cdr3_aa: CASSLDFEQYF
cdr3_nt: TGTGCCAGCAGCTTAGATTTCGAGCAGTACTTC
j_call: TRBJ2-7
clone_size: .
d_call: .
v_call: TRBV11-2

cdr3_aa: CASSLAGASYNEQFF
cdr3_nt: TGTGCCAGCAGTCTAGCAGGCGCCTCCTACAATGAGCAGTTCTTC
j_call: TRBJ2-1
clone_size: .
d_call: .
v_call: TRBV28

cdr3_aa: CASTGGWKTQYF
cdr3_nt: TGTGCCAGCACTGGGGGCTGGAAGACCCAGTACTTC
j_call: TRBJ2-5
clone_size: .
d_call: .
v_call: TRBV28

cdr3_aa: CASGRGFTEAFF
cdr3_nt: TGTGCCAGCGGGCGGGGGTTCACTGAAGCTTTCTTT
j_call: TRBJ1-1
clone_size: .
d_call: .
v_call: TRBV6-5

cdr3_aa: CASSLGQFSTDTQYF
cdr3_nt: TGTGCCAGCAGCTTAGGGCAGTTTAGCACAGATACGCAGTATTTT
j_call: TRBJ2-3
clone_size: .
d_call: .
v_call: TRBV7-8

cdr3_aa: CASMGQGTDTQYF
cdr3_nt: TGTGCCAGCATGGGACAGGGCACAGATACGCAGTATTTT
j_call: TRBJ2-3
clone_size: .
d_call: TRBD1
v_call: TRBV6-5

cdr3_aa: CASSLVGAYTIYF
cdr3_nt: TGTGCCAGCAGCTTAGTGGGGGCATACACCATATATTTT
j_call: TRBJ1-3
clone_size: .
d_call: .
v_call: TRBV7-9

cdr3_aa: CAWSVRGGRSYEQYF
cdr3_nt: TGTGCCTGGAGTGTACGTGGCGGGAGGAGCTACGAGCAGTACTTC
j_call: TRBJ2-7
clone_size: .
d_call: TRBD2
v_call: TRBV30

cdr3_aa: CASSGLGSSYEQYF
cdr3_nt: TGTGCCAGCAGTGGTTTGGGGAGCTCCTACGAGCAGTACTTC
j_call: TRBJ2-7
clone_size: .
d_call: .
v_call: TRBV27

cdr3_aa: CASSQRSFDIQYF
cdr3_nt: TGTGCCAGCAGCCAACGGAGTTTTGACATTCAGTACTTC
j_call: TRBJ2-4
clone_size: .
d_call: .
v_call: TRBV4-2